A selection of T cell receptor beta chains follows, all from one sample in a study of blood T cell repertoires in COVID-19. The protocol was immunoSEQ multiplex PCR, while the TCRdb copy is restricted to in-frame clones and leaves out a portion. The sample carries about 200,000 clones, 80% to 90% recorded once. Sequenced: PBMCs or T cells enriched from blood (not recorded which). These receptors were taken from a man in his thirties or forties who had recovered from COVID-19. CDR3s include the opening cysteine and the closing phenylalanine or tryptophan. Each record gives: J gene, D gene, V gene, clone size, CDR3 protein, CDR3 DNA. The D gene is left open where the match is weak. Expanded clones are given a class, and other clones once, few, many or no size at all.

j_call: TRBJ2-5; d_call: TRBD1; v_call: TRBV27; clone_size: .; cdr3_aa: CASTDDRDLQETQYF; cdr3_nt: TGTGCCAGCACCGATGACAGGGACCTCCAAGAGACCCAGTACTTC
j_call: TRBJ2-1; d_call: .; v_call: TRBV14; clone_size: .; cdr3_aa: CASGGSSYNEQFF; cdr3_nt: TGTGCCAGCGGCGGAAGCTCCTACAATGAGCAGTTCTTC
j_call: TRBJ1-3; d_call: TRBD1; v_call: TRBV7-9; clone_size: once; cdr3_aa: CASSLAWDRGFADF; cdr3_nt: TGTGCCAGCAGCTTAGCTTGGGACAGGGGCTTTGCGGATTTT
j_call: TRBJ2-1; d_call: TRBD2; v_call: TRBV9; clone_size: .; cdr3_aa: CASSGPGLAGVLSSYNEQFF; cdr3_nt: TGTGCCAGCAGCGGACCGGGACTAGCGGGAGTTCTGAGCTCCTACAATGAGCAGTTCTTC
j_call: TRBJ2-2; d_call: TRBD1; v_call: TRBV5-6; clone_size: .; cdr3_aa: CASSVTTGVERTGELFF; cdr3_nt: TGTGCCAGCAGCGTAACGACAGGGGTGGAACGCACCGGGGAGCTGTTTTTT
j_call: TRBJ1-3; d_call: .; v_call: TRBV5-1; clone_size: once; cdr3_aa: CASSLELTSSGNTIYF; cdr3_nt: TGCGCCAGCAGCTTGGAACTCACCTCCTCTGGAAACACCATATATTTT
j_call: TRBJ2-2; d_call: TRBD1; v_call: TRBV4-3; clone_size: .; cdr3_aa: CASSQGTGGSGELFF; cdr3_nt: TGCGCCAGCAGCCAAGGGACAGGGGGCTCCGGGGAGCTGTTTTTT
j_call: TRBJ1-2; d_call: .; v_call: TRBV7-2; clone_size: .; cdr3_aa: CASSPGLTYGYTF; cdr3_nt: TGTGCCAGCAGCCCAGGACTGACCTATGGCTACACCTTC
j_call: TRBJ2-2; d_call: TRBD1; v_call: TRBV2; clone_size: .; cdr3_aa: CASKTGTTGELFF; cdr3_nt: TGTGCCAGCAAGACAGGGACCACCGGGGAGCTGTTTTTT
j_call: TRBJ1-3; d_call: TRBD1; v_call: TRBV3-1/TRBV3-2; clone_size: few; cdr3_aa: CASSPSLWTGGRGNTIYF; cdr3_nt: TGTGCCAGCAGCCCCTCCCTTTGGACAGGCGGGAGGGGAAACACCATATATTTT
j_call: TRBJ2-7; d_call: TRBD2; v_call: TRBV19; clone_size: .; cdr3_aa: CASSGASGNYEQYF; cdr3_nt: TGTGCCAGTAGTGGGGCTAGCGGCAACTACGAGCAGTACTTC
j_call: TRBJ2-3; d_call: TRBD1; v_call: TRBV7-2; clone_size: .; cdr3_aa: CASSLQHTQGAHSTDTQYF; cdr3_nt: TGTGCCAGCAGCCTACAACACACGCAGGGGGCCCATAGCACAGATACGCAGTATTTT
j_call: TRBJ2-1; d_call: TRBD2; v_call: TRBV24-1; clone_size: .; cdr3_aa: CATSGDYYNEQFF; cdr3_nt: TGTGCCACCAGTGGGGACTACTACAATGAGCAGTTCTTC
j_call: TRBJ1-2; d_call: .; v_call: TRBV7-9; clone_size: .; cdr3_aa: CASSLPTVTNYGYTF; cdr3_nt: TGTGCCAGCAGCTTACCTACAGTGACTAACTATGGCTACACCTTC
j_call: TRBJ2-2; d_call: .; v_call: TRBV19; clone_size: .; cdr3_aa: CASSMQQGNTGELFF; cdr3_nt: TGTGCCAGTAGTATGCAGCAGGGTAACACCGGGGAGCTGTTTTTT
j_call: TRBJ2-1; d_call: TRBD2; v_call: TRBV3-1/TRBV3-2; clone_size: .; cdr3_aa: CASSQLAGGRDNEQFF; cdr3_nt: TGTGCCAGCAGCCAACTAGCGGGAGGGAGGGACAATGAGCAGTTCTTC
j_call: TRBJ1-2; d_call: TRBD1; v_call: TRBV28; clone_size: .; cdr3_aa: CASSLLLPGQGDGYTF; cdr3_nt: TGTGCCAGCAGTTTATTGCTCCCGGGACAGGGGGACGGCTACACCTTC
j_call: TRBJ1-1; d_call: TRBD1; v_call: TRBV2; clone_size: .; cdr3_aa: CASRSGQGTGTEAFF; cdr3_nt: TGTGCCAGCAGATCCGGACAGGGAACGGGCACTGAAGCTTTCTTT
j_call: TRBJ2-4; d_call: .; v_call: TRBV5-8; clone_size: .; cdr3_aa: CASSQTGTLNIQYF; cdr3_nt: TGTGCCAGCAGCCAAACCGGGACACTAAACATTCAGTACTTC
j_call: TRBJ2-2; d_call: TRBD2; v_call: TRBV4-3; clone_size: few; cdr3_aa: CASSQDRASGGAVGELFF; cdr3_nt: TGCGCCAGCAGCCAAGATCGGGCTAGCGGGGGGGCCGTCGGGGAGCTGTTTTTT
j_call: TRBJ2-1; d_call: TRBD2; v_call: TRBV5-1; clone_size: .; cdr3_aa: CASSLVPSGISNEQFF; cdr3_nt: TGCGCCAGCAGCTTGGTTCCTAGCGGGATTTCCAATGAGCAGTTCTTC
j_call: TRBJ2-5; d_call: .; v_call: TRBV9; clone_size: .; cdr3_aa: CASSVVAGIGETQYF; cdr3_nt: TGTGCCAGCAGCGTAGTTGCAGGAATAGGAGAGACCCAGTACTTC
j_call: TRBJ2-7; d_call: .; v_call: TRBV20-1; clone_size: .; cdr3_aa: CSAIDIYEQYF; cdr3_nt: TGCAGTGCTATAGACATCTACGAGCAGTACTTC
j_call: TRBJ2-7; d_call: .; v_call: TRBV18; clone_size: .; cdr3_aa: CASSPQRTDYEQYF; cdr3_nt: TGTGCCAGCTCACCGCAAAGGACAGACTACGAGCAGTACTTC
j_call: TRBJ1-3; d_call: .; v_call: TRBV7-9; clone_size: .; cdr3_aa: CASSPLGRSGNTIYF; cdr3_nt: TGTGCCAGCAGCCCCCTGGGCCGCTCTGGAAACACCATATATTTT
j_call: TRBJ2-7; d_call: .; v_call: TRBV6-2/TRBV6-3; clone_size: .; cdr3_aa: CASSYGEVQVSYEQYF; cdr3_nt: TGTGCCAGCAGTTACGGGGAGGTACAGGTCTCCTACGAGCAGTACTTC
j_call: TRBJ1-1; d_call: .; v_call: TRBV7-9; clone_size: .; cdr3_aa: CASSKPEGENTEAFF; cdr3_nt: TGTGCCAGCAGTAAACCGGAAGGGGAGAACACTGAAGCTTTCTTT
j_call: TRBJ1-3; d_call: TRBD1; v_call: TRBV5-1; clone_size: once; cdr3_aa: CASSPGQGGNTIYF; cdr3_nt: TGCGCCAGCAGCCCCGGACAGGGGGGAAACACCATATATTTT
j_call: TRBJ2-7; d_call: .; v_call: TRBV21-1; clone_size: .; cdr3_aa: CASSKEEQGAFHEQYF; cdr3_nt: TGTGCCAGCAGCAAAGAGGAACAGGGGGCTTTCCACGAGCAGTACTTC
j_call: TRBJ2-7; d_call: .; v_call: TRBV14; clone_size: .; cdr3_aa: CASSQSKYEQYF; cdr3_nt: TGTGCCAGCAGCCAATCCAAATACGAGCAGTACTTC
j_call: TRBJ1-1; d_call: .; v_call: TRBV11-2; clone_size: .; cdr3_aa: CASSPTGRTTRAPDTEAFF; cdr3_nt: TGTGCCAGCAGCCCTACAGGACGGACCACAAGAGCCCCTGACACTGAAGCTTTCTTT
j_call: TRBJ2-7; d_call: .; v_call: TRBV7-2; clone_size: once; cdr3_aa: CASSLVSPSYEQYF; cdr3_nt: TGTGCCAGCAGCTTAGTTAGTCCCTCCTACGAGCAGTACTTC
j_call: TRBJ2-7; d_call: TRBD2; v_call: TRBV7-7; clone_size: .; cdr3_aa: CASSRGGSSYEQYF; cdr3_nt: TGTGCTAGCAGCCGCGGGGGAAGCTCCTACGAGCAGTACTTC
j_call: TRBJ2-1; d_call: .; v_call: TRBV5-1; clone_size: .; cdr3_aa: CASSPQGTSSYNEQFF; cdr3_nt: TGCGCCAGCAGCCCCCAGGGGACCAGCTCCTACAATGAGCAGTTCTTC
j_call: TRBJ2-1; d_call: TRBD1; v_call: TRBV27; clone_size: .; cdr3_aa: CASNPGQGDNEQFF; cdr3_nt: TGTGCCAGCAACCCGGGACAGGGTGACAATGAGCAGTTCTTC
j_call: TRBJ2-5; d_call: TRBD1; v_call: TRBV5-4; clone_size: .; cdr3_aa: CASSFGQGQETQYF; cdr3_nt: TGTGCCAGCAGCTTTGGACAGGGGCAAGAGACCCAGTACTTC
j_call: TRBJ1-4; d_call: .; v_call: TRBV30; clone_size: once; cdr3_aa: CAWGTGRTNEKLFF; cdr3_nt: TGTGCCTGGGGCACAGGGAGAACTAATGAAAAACTGTTTTTT
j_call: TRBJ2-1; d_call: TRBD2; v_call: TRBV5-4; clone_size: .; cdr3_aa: CASRPGLAGSYNEQFF; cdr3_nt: TGTGCCAGCAGGCCGGGACTAGCGGGGTCCTACAATGAGCAGTTCTTC
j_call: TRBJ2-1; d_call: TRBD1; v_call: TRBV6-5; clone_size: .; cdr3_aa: CASRQDRAIYNEQFF; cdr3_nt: TGTGCCAGCAGACAGGACAGGGCCATCTACAATGAGCAGTTCTTC
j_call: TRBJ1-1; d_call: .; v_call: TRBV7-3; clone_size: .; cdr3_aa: CASSLNTIKTTWGRDRENTEAFF; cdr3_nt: TGTGCCAGCAGCTTAAACACGATAAAGACGACATGGGGAAGAGACAGAGAAAACACTGAAGCTTTCTTT
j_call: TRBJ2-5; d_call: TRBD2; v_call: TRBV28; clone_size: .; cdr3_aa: CASSPVSAGGTQYF; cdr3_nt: TGTGCCAGCAGTCCTGTGAGCGCGGGGGGGACCCAGTACTTC
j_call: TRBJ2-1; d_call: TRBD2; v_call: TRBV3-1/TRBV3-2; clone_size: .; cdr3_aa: CASSPTTSGGVGEQFF; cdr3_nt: TGTGCCAGCAGCCCGACAACTAGCGGGGGGGTGGGTGAGCAGTTCTTC
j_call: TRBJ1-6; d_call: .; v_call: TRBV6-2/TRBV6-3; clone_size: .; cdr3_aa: CASSYSAFEALHF; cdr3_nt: TGTGCCAGCAGTTACTCGGCTTTCGAGGCCCTCCACTTT
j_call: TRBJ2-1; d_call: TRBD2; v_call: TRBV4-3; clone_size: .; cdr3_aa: CASSQHLLAELRNEQFF; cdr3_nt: TGCGCCAGCAGCCAACACCTTCTAGCGGAGTTACGCAATGAGCAGTTCTTC
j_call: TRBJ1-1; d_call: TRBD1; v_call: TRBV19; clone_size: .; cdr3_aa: CASAIQGAGTEAFF; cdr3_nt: TGTGCCAGTGCTATCCAGGGGGCGGGCACTGAAGCTTTCTTT
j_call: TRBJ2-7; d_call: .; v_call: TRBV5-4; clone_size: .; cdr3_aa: CASSFGASSSYEQYF; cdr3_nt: TGTGCCAGCAGCTTTGGTGCCAGTTCCTCCTACGAGCAGTACTTC
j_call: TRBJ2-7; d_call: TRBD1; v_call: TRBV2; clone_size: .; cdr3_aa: CASQSGTVEQYF; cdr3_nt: TGTGCCAGCCAATCGGGGACAGTCGAGCAGTACTTC
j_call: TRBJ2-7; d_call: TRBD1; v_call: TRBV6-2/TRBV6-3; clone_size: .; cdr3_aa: CASSYPGTVEQYF; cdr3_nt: TGTGCCAGCAGTTACCCGGGGACAGTTGAGCAGTACTTC
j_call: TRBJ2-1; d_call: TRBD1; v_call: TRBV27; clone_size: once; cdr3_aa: CASATGGGTNEQFF; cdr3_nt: TGTGCCAGCGCAACAGGGGGAGGTACCAATGAGCAGTTCTTC
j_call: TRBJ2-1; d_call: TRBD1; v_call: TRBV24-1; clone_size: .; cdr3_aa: CATSDPMTDRGAYNEQFF; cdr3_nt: TGTGCCACCAGTGACCCAATGACAGACAGGGGAGCCTACAATGAGCAGTTCTTC
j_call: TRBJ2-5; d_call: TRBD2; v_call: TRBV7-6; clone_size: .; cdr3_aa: CASSLGKLAGGQETQYF; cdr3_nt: TGTGCCAGCAGCCTTGGGAAGCTAGCGGGGGGCCAAGAGACCCAGTACTTC
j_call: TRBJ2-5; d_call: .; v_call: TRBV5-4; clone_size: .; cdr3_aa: CASGQTQETQYF; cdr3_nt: TGTGCCAGCGGACAGACGCAAGAGACCCAGTACTTC
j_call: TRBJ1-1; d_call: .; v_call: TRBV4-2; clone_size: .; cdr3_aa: CASSQVGGTEAFF; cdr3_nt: TGTGCCAGCAGCCAAGTTGGGGGGACTGAAGCTTTCTTT
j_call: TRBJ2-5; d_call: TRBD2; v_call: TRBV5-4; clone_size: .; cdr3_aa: CASSAGLAGGPGETQYF; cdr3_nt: TGTGCCAGCAGCGCCGGACTAGCGGGAGGGCCGGGGGAGACCCAGTACTTC
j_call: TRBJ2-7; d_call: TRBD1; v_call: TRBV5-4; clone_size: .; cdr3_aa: CASSLPSGGLHEQYF; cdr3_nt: TGTGCCAGCAGCTTACCCTCAGGGGGATTGCACGAGCAGTACTTC
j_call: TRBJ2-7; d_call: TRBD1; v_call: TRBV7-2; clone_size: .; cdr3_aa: CASSFTGGSMDFLYEQYF; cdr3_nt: TGTGCCAGCAGCTTCACAGGGGGTAGTATGGATTTCCTGTACGAGCAGTACTTC
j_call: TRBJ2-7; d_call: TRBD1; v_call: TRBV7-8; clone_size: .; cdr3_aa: CASSLGTGTYEQYF; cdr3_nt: TGTGCCAGCAGCTTGGGGACAGGTACCTACGAGCAGTACTTC
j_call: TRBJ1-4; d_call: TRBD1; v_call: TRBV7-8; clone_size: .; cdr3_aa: CASSPRRTGDEKLFF; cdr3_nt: TGTGCCAGCAGTCCCCGACGCACAGGGGACGAAAAACTGTTTTTT
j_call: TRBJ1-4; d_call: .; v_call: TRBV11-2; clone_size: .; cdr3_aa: CASSLDISQATQGTNEKLFF; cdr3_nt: TGTGCCAGCAGCTTAGATATTTCTCAGGCGACACAGGGAACTAATGAAAAACTGTTTTTT